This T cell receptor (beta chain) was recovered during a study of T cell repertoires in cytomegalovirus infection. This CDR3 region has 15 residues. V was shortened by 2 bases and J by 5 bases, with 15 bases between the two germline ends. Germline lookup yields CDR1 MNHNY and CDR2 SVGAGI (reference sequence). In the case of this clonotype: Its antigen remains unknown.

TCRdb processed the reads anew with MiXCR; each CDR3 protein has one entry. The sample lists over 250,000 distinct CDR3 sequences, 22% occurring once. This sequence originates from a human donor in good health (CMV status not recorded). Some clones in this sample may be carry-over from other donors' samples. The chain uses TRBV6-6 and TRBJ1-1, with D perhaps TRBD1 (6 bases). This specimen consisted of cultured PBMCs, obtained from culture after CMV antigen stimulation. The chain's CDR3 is CASSYPAGGMTEAFF. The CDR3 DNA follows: TGTGCCAGCAGTTACCCGGCGGGGGGCATGACTGAAGCTTTCTTT.